A selection of T cell receptor beta chains follows, all from one sample in a study of blood T cell repertoires in COVID-19. Profiling relied on immunoSEQ multiplex PCR, and the TCRdb table lists in-frame clones only, not all of them. The table shows about 110,000 clones, with approximately 80% occurring only once. The sequencing sample was made of peripheral blood. The receptors stem from a woman of 80 years or more with acute or convalescent COVID-19. The conserved cysteine and the conserved F or W are not part of the CDR3 here. Not all rows give a size; the values are once, few, many and, for expanded clones, a class.

TRBV6-5	once	TRBJ1-4	ASRGQAVGEKLF
TRBV20-1	NA	TRBJ2-2	SAGVAGVSGELF
TRBV5-1	NA	TRBJ2-1	ASSSGQGTYNEQF
TRBV9	NA	TRBJ2-2	ASSGRLAGGSGELF
TRBV3-1/TRBV3-2	NA	TRBJ1-3	ASSPSTGRGNTIY
TRBV2	NA	TRBJ2-1	ASSGQERDEQF
TRBV12-3/TRBV12-4	NA	TRBJ2-7	ASSPGGYEQY
TRBV7-2	NA	TRBJ1-5	ASSLAPVNQPQH
TRBV30	NA	TRBJ2-1	AWRSGGPIDEQF
TRBV11-2	NA	TRBJ2-7	ASSRDRGTYEQY
TRBV7-2	NA	TRBJ1-5	ASSGDRGQPQH
TRBV9	few	TRBJ2-4	ASSVEAGDHKRAKNIQY
TRBV19	NA	TRBJ1-4	ASSSGLRANEKLF
TRBV18	NA	TRBJ1-1	ASSPAGSTEAF
TRBV23-1	NA	TRBJ2-5	ASSLLGETQY
TRBV7-9	NA	TRBJ2-3	ASAFKIRSSDTQY
TRBV15	NA	TRBJ2-4	ATSRGTLISQTSGNRVAKNIQY
TRBV5-4	NA	TRBJ1-1	ASSLYRNTEAF
TRBV19	NA	TRBJ1-5	ASSTGQGLNQPQH
TRBV2	NA	TRBJ2-1	ASSIRTSGSHEQF
TRBV29-1	NA	TRBJ2-7	SGDSGGEQY
TRBV12-3/TRBV12-4	NA	TRBJ2-1	ASSPSVEQF
TRBV7-9	NA	TRBJ1-1	ASSFRGNTEAF
TRBV4-3	NA	TRBJ2-1	ASSQRGMTSVGGQEQF
TRBV6-5	NA	TRBJ2-5	AIYRGGETQY
TRBV5-1	NA	TRBJ2-2	ASQLRGENTGELF
TRBV2	NA	TRBJ2-7	ASSQQLAGVAGEQY
TRBV5-8	NA	TRBJ2-7	ASSWSVAGVEQY
TRBV6-4	NA	TRBJ1-6	ASSDGDRNSPLH
TRBV6-5	NA	TRBJ1-2	ASSFAGGNGYT
TRBV6-5	once	TRBJ2-2	ASSYRGSTGELF
TRBV5-4	once	TRBJ2-3	ASSTRTSASTDTQY
TRBV5-4	NA	TRBJ1-2	ASSLGTGSYYGYT
TRBV29-1	NA	TRBJ1-1	SVLPRGSMNTEAF
TRBV5-1	NA	TRBJ2-3	ASSLGTSGNTDTQY
TRBV29-1	NA	TRBJ1-2	SVADRDTNYGYT
TRBV5-8	NA	TRBJ1-5	ASSFGDQPQH
TRBV7-9	NA	TRBJ1-1	ASSLGQGVTEAF
TRBV2	NA	TRBJ2-1	ASRLDNNEQF
TRBV6-2/TRBV6-3	NA	TRBJ2-1	ASSLITGIEQF
TRBV28	NA	TRBJ2-3	ASGWGGDTQY
TRBV5-1	NA	TRBJ2-2	ASSLRGNTGELF
TRBV5-4	NA	TRBJ2-1	ASSSPSRGSEQF
TRBV10-3	NA	TRBJ2-7	AISEGREDEQY
TRBV5-1	NA	TRBJ2-5	ASSFSGTGAAQETQY
TRBV14	NA	TRBJ2-7	ASSPGIYLEQY
TRBV7-2	NA	TRBJ2-5	ASSLRRGETQY
TRBV18	NA	TRBJ2-5	ASSRTSGGETQY
TRBV5-4	NA	TRBJ1-1	ASSASGGANTEAF
TRBV7-2	NA	TRBJ1-1	ASSQDRVAF
TRBV2	NA	TRBJ2-2	ASGDGRAVGGELF
TRBV13	NA	TRBJ1-4	ASSLGTGYEKLF
TRBV19	NA	TRBJ2-3	ASSRSGPRGDTQY
TRBV2	NA	TRBJ2-7	ASRQAMGSYEQY
TRBV3-1/TRBV3-2	NA	TRBJ1-1	ASSQERYTEAF
TRBV6-5	NA	TRBJ1-1	ASSKKTGGTEAF
TRBV2	NA	TRBJ1-5	ASRRSGDQPQH
TRBV2	NA	TRBJ2-7	ASRPQVLSHEQY
TRBV7-2	once	TRBJ1-6	ASSLDLGTSNSPLH